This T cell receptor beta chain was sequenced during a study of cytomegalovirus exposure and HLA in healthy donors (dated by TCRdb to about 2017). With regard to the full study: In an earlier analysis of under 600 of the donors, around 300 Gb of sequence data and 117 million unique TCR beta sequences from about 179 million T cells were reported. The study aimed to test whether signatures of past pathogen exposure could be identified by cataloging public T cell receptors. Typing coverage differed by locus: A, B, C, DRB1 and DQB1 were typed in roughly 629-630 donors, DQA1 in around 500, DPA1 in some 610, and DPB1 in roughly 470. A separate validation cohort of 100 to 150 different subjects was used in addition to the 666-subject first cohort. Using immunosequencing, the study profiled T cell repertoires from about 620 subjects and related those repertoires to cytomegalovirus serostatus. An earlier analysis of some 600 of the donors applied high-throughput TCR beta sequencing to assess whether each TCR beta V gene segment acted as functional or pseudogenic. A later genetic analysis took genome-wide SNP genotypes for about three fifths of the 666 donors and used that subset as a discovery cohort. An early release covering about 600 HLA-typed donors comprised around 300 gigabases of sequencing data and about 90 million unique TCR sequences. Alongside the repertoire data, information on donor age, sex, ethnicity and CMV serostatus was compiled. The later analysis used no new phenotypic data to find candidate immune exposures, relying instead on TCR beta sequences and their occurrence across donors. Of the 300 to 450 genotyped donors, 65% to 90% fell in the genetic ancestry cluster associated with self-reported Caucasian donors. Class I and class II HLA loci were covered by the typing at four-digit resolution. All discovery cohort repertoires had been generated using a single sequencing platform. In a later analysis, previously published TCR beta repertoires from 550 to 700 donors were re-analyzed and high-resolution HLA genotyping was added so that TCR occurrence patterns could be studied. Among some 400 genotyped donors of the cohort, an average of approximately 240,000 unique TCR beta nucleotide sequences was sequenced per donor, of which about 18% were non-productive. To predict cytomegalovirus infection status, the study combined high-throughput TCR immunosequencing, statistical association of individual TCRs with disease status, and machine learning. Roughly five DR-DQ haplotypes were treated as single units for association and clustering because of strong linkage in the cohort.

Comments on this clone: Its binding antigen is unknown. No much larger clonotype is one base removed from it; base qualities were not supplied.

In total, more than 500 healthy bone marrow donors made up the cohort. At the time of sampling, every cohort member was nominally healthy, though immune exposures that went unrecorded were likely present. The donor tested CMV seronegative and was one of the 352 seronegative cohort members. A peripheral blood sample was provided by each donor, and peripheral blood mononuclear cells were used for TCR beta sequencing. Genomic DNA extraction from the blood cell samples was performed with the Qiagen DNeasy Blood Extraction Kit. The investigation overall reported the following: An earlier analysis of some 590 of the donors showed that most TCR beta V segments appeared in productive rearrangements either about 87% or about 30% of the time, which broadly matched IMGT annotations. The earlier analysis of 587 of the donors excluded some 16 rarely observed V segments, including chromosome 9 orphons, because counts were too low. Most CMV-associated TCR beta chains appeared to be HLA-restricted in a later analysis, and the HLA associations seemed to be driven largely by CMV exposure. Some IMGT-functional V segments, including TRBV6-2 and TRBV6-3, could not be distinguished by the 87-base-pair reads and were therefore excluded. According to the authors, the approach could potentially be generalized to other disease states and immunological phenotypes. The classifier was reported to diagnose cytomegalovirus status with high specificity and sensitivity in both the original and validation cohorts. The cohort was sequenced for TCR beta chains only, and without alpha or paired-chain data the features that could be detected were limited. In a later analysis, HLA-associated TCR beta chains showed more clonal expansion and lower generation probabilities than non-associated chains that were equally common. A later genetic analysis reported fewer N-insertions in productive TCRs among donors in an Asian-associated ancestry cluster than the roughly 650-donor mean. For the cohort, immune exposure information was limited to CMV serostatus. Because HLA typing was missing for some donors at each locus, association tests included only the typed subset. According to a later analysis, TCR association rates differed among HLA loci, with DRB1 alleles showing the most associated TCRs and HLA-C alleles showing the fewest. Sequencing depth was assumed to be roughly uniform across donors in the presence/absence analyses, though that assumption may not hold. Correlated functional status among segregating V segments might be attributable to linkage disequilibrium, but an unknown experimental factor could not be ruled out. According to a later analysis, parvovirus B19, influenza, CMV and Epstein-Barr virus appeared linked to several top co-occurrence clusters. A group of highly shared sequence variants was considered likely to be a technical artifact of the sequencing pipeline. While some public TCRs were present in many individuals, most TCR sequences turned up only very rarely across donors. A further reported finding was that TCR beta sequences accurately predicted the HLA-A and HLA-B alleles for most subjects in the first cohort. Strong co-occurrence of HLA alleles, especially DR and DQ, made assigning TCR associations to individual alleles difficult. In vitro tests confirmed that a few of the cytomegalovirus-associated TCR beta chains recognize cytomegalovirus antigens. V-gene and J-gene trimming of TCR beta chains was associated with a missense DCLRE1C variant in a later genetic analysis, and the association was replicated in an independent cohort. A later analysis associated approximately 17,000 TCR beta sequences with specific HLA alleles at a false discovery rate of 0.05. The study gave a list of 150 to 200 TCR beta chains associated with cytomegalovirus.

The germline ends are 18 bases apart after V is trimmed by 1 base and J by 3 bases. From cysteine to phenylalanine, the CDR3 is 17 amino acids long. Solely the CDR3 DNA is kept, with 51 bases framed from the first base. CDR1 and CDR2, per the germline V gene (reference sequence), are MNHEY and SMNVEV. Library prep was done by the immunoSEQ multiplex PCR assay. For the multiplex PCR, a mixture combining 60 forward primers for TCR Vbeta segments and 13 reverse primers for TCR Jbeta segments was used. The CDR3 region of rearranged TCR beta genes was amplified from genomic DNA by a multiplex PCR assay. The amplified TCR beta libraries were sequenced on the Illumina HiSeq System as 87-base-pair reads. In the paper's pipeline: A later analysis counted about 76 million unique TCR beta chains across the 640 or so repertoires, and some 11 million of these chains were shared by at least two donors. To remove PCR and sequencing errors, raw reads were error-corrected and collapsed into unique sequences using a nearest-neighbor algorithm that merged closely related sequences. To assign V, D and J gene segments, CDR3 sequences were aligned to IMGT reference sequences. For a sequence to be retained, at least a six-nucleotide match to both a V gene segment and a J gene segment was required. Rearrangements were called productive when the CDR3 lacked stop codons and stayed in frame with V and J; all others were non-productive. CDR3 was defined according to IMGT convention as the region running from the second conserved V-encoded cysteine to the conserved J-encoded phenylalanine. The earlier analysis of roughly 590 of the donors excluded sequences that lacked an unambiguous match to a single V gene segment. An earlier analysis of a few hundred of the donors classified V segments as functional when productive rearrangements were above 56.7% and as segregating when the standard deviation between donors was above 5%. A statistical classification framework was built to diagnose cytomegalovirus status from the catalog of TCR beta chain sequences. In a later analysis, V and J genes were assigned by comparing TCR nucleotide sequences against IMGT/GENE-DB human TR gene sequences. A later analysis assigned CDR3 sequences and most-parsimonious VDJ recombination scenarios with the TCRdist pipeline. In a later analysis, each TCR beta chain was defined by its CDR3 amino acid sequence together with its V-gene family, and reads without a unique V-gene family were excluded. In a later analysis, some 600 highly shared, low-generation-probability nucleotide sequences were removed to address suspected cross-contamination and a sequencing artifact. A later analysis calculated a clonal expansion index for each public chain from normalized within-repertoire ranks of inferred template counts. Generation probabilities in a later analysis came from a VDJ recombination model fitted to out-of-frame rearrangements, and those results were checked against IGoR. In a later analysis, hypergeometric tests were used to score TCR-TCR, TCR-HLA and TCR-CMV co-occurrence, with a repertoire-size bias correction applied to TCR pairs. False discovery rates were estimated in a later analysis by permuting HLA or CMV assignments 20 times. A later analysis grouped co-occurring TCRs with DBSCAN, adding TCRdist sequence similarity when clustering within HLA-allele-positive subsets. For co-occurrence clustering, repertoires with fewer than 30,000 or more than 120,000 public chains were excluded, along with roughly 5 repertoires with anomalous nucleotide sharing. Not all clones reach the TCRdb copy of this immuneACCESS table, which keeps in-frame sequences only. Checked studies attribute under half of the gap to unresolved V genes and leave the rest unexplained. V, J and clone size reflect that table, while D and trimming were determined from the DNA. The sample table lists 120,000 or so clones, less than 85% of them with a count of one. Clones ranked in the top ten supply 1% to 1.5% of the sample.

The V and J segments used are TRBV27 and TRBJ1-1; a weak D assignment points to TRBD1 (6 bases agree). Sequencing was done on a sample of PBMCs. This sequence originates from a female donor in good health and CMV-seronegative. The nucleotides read TGTGCCAGCAGTTTATATGGGGGTGGCAGGGGTTACACTGAAGCTTTCTTT. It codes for CASSLYGGGRGYTEAFF.